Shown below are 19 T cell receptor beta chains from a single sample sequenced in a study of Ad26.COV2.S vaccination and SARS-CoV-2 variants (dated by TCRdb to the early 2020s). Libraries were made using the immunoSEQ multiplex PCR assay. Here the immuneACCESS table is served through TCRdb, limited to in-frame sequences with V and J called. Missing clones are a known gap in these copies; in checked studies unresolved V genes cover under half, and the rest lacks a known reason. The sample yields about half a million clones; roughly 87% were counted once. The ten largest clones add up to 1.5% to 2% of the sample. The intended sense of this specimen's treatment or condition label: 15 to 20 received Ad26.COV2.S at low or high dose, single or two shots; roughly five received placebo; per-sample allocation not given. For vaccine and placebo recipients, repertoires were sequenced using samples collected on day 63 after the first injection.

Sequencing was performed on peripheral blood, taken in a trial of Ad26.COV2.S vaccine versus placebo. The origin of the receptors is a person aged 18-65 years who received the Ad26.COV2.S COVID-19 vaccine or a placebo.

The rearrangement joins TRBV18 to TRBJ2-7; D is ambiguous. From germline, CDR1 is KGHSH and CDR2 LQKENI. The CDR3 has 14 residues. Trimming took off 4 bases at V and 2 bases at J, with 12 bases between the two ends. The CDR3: CASSRPRPPYEQYF. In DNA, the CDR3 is TGTGCCAGCTCACGACCCAGGCCCCCCTACGAGCAGTACTTC.

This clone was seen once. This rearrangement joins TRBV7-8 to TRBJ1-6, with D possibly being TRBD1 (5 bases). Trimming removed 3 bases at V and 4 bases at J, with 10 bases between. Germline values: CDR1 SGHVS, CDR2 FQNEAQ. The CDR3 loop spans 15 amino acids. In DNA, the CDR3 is TGTGCCAGCAGCTTCGGGGCCAATTATAATTCACCCCTCCACTTT. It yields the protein CASSFGANYNSPLHF.

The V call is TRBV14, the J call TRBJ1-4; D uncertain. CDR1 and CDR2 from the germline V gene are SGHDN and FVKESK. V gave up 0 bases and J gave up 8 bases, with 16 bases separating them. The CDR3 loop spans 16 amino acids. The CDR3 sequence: CASSQDSWPREEKLFF. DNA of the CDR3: TGTGCCAGCAGCCAAGATTCTTGGCCACGGGAGGAAAAACTGTTTTTT.

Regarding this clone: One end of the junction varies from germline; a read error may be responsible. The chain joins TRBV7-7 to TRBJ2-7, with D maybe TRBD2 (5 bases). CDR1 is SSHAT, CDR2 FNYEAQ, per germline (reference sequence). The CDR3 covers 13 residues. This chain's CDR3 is CASSLAHGDEQYF. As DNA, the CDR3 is TGTGCTAGCAGCTTAGCGCACGGGGACGAGCAGTACTTC.

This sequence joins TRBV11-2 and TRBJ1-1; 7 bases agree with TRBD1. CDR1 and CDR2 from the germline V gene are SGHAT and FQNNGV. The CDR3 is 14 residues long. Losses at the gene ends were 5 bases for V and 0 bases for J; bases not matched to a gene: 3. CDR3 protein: CASSEGQMNTEAFF. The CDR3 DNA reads TGTGCCAGCAGCGAGGGACAGATGAACACTGAAGCTTTCTTT.

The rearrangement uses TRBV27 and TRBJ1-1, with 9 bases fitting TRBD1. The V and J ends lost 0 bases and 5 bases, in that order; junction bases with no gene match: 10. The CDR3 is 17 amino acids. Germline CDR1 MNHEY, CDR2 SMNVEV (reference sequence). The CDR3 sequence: CASSLSGKTGGGTEAFF. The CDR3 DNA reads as TGTGCCAGCAGTTTATCGGGTAAGACAGGGGGTGGTACTGAAGCTTTCTTT.

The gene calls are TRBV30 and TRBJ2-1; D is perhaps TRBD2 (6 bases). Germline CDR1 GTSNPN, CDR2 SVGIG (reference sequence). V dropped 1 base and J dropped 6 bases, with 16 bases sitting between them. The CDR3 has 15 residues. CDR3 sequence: CAWSAPGLRINEQFF. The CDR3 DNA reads TGTGCCTGGAGTGCTCCGGGACTCCGAATCAATGAGCAGTTCTTC. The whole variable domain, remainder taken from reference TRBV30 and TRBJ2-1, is SQTIHQWPATLVQPVGSPLSLECTVEGTSNPNLYWYRQAAGRGLQLLFYSVGIGQISSEVPQNLSASRPQDRQFILSSKKLLLSDSGFYLCAWSAPGLRINEQFFGPGTRLTVL.

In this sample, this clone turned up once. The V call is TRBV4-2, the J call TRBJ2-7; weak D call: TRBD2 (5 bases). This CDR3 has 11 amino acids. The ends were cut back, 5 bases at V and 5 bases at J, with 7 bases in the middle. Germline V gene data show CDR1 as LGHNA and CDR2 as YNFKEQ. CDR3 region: CASSDGDEQYF. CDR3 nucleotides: TGTGCCAGCAGCGACGGGGACGAGCAGTACTTC.

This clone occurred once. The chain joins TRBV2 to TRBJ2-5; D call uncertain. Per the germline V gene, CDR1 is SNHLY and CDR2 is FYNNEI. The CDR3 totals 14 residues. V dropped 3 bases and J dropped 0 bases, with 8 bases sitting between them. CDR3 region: CASSDSWYQETQYF. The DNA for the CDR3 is TGTGCCAGCAGTGACAGTTGGTACCAAGAGACCCAGTACTTC.

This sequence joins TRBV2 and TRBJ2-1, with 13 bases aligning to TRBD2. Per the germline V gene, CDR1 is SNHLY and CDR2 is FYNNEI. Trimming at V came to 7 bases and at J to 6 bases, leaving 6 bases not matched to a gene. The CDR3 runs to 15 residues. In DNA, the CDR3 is TGTGCCAGCATCCCGGGACTAGCGGGGCCCAATGAGCAGTTCTTC. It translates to CASIPGLAGPNEQFF.

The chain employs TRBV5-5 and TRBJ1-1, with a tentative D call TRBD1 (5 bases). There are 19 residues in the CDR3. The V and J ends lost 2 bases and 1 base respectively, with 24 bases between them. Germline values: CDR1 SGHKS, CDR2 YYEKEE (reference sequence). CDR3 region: CASSFILGQRYSSNTEAFF. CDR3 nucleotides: TGTGCCAGCAGCTTCATTCTGGGGCAGCGGTATTCATCGAACACTGAAGCTTTCTTT.

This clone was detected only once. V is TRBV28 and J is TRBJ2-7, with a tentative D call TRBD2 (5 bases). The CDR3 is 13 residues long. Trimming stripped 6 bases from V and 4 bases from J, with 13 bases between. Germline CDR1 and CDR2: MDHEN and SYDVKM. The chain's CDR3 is CASSGVEVYEQYF. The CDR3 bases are TGTGCCAGCAGCGGGGTGGAAGTATACGAGCAGTACTTC.

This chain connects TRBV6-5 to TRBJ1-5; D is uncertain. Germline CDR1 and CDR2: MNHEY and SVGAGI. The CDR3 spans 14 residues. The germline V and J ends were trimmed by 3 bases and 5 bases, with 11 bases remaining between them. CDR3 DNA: TGTGCCAGCAGTTATTATCGTTCTGATCAGCCCCAGCATTTT. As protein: CASSYYRSDQPQHF.

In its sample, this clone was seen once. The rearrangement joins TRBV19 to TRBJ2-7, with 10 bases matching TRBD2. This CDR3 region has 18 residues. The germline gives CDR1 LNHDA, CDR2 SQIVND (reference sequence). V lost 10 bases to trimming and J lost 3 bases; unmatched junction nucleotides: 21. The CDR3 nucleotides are TGTGCCACCCACCCCCGCCCCGAACTAGCGGGAAACGTCTACGAGCAGTACTTC. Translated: CATHPRPELAGNVYEQYF.

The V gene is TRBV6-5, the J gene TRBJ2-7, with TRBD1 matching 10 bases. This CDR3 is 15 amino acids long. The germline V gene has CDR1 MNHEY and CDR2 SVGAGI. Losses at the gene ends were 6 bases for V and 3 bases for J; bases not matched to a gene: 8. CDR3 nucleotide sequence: TGTGCCAGCAGCAAGCTGACAGGGGGCAGCTACGAGCAGTACTTC. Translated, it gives CASSKLTGGSYEQYF.

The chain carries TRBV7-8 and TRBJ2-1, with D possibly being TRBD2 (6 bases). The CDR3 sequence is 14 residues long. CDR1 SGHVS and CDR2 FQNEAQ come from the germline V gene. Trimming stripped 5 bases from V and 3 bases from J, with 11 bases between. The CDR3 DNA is TGTGCCAGCAGCGCCGGGACTCACTACAATGAGCAGTTCTTC. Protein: CASSAGTHYNEQFF. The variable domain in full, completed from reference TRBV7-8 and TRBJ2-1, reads GAGVSQSPRYKVAKRGQDVALRCDPISGHVSLFWYQQALGQGPEFLTYFQNEAQLDKSGLPSDRFFAERPEGSVSTLKIQRTQQEDSAVYLCASSAGTHYNEQFFGPGTRLTVL.

CDR3 loop: CASSYDRTGANYGYTF. The CDR3 nucleotides read TGTGCCAGCAGTTACGACAGGACAGGGGCTAACTATGGCTACACCTTC. This rearrangement joins TRBV6-6 to TRBJ1-2, with 9 bases that match TRBD1. Germline CDR1 is MNHNY and CDR2 is SVGAGI (reference sequence). The CDR3 length is 16 residues. The V and J ends lost 2 bases and 0 bases, in that order; junction bases with no gene match: 4.

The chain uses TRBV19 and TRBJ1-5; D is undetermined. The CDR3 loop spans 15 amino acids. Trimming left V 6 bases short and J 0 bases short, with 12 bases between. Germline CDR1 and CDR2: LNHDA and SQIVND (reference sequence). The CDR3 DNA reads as TGTGCCAGTAGAATTTTAGGGATTAGCAATCAGCCCCAGCATTTT. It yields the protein CASRILGISNQPQHF.

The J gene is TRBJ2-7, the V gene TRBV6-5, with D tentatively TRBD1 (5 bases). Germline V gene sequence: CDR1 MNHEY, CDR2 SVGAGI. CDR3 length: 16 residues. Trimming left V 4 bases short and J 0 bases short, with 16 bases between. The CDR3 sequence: CASSFDTDRSSYEQYF. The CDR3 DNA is TGTGCCAGCAGTTTCGATACTGACAGATCCTCCTACGAGCAGTACTTC.